Listed below are T cell receptor beta chains from one sample, sequenced in a study of T-cell reconstitution after alpha-beta-depleted transplantation in children. Each CDR3 protein is one row after TCRdb ran MiXCR on the PCR reads. The sample lists tens of thousands of distinct CDR3 sequences; roughly a sixth were seen once. The material sequenced was PBMCs, mostly from graft donor cells, taken 60 days after TCRalphabeta/CD19-depleted stem cell transplant. Every receptor here comes from a male patient between 2 and 10 years old who had a stem cell transplant for acute lymphoblastic leukemia, so the T cells may come from the graft donor. The CDR3 runs from the conserved cysteine through the conserved F or W. A D gene is named only where the DNA matches it firmly. The size of a clone is reported for some rows only, either as once, few or many, or as a class for expanded clones.

clone_size | j_call | v_call | d_call | cdr3_aa | cdr3_nt
few | TRBJ2-5 | TRBV3-1 | . | CASRREETQYF | TGTGCCAGCAGACGGGAAGAGACCCAGTACTTC
many | TRBJ2-2 | TRBV19 | . | CASSSRNGAELFF | TGTGCCAGTAGTAGCAGGAACGGTGCGGAGCTGTTTTTT
. | TRBJ2-7 | TRBV7-6 | TRBD2 | CASSTIAGGAYEQYF | TGTGCCAGCAGCACCATAGCGGGGGGGGCCTACGAGCAGTACTTC
many | TRBJ2-5 | TRBV4-2 | TRBD2 | CASSQDPGLALSETQYF | TGTGCCAGCAGCCAAGATCCGGGACTAGCGCTCTCGGAGACCCAGTACTTC
many | TRBJ2-3 | TRBV7-2 | . | CASSFGVATDTQYF | TGTGCCAGCAGCTTTGGGGTAGCCACAGATACGCAGTATTTT
. | TRBJ2-4 | TRBV27 | . | CASSLISGRGAKNIQYF | TGTGCCAGCAGTTTGATAAGCGGTCGGGGGGCCAAAAACATTCAGTACTTC
few | TRBJ2-1 | TRBV28 | TRBD2 | CASINGGTSGYNEQFF | TGTGCCAGCATCAACGGAGGGACTAGCGGATACAATGAGCAGTTCTTC
. | TRBJ1-3 | TRBV20-1 | . | CSARPGTVGNTIYF | TGCAGTGCTAGACCGGGGACCGTCGGAAACACCATATATTTT
many | TRBJ2-7 | TRBV20-1 | . | CSARGWGAGEQYF | TGCAGTGCTAGAGGGTGGGGCGCCGGGGAGCAGTACTTC
few | TRBJ2-1 | TRBV6-5 | TRBD2 | CASSYWGRGYNEQFF | TGTGCCAGCAGTTACTGGGGGAGGGGCTACAATGAGCAGTTCTTC
many | TRBJ2-5 | TRBV28 | . | CASSSGLNRETQYF | TGTGCCAGCAGTTCCGGACTAAATCGCGAGACCCAGTACTTC
many | TRBJ1-4 | TRBV3-1 | TRBD1 | CASSSGGGQEKLFF | TGTGCCAGCAGCTCGGGAGGGGGACAGGAAAAACTGTTTTTT
medium-sized | TRBJ2-3 | TRBV12-3/TRBV12-4 | TRBD1 | CASSFPGQGTDTQYF | TGTGCCAGCAGTTTCCCGGGACAGGGAACAGATACGCAGTATTTT
few | TRBJ2-2 | TRBV14 | TRBD2 | CASSLGLAGARTGELFF | TGTGCCAGCAGCCTCGGACTAGCGGGAGCCCGAACCGGGGAGCTGTTTTTT
. | TRBJ2-3 | TRBV28 | . | CASSLRGFGTDTQYF | TGTGCCAGCAGCCTCAGGGGCTTTGGCACAGATACGCAGTATTTT
few | TRBJ2-7 | TRBV7-2 | TRBD2 | CASVLAGGHEQYF | TGTGCCAGCGTACTAGCGGGAGGTCACGAGCAGTACTTC
many | TRBJ2-3 | TRBV27 | TRBD2 | CASRLIAGATTDTQYF | TGTGCCAGCAGACTAATAGCGGGAGCGACCACAGATACGCAGTATTTT
. | TRBJ2-1 | TRBV28 | TRBD2 | CASSRAGLAGVTEQFF | TGTGCCAGCAGTAGAGCGGGACTAGCGGGAGTTACTGAGCAGTTCTTC
few | TRBJ2-1 | TRBV2 | TRBD2 | CASSRTSGTVLEQFF | TGTGCCAGCAGCCGGACTAGCGGGACGGTACTTGAGCAGTTCTTC
. | TRBJ2-7 | TRBV7-9 | . | CASIGSYEQYF | TGTGCCAGCATTGGCTCCTACGAGCAGTACTTC
many | TRBJ2-5 | TRBV12-3/TRBV12-4 | TRBD2 | CASRRAGQETQYF | TGTGCCAGCAGACGAGCGGGGCAAGAGACCCAGTACTTC
few | TRBJ1-4 | TRBV7-8 | . | CASSYRDATNEKLFF | TGTGCCAGCAGCTACAGGGATGCAACTAATGAAAAACTGTTTTTT
. | TRBJ2-5 | TRBV14 | . | CASSQELTGYQETQYF | TGTGCCAGCAGCCAAGAGTTGACAGGTTACCAAGAGACCCAGTACTTC
few | TRBJ2-1 | TRBV18 | TRBD1 | CASSPLMQGANYNEQFF | TGTGCCAGCTCACCATTGATGCAGGGGGCTAACTACAATGAGCAGTTCTTC
many | TRBJ1-4 | TRBV7-9 | . | CASSSARRINEKLFF | TGTGCCAGCAGCTCTGCACGACGGATTAATGAAAAACTGTTTTTT
. | TRBJ1-5 | TRBV28 | . | CASSLPGASNQPQHF | TGTGCCAGCAGTTTACCAGGGGCGAGCAATCAGCCCCAGCATTTT
. | TRBJ2-7 | TRBV5-6 | . | CASSSGQGGEQYF | TGTGCCAGCAGCTCGGGGCAGGGAGGCGAGCAGTACTTC
. | TRBJ2-1 | TRBV5-1 | . | CASSLGHKVGMEQFF | TGCGCCAGCAGCTTGGGCCACAAAGTTGGGATGGAGCAGTTCTTC
few | TRBJ2-5 | TRBV6-1 | . | CASSPPGGETQYF | TGTGCCAGCAGTCCGCCCGGGGGAGAGACCCAGTACTTC
few | TRBJ2-7 | TRBV4-2 | . | CASSLGTTSYEQYF | TGTGCCAGCAGCCTCGGGACAACCTCCTACGAGCAGTACTTC
many | TRBJ2-1 | TRBV2 | TRBD2 | CASSELLAGGSSYNEQFF | TGTGCCAGCAGTGAACTACTAGCGGGGGGGAGCTCCTACAATGAGCAGTTCTTC
many | TRBJ2-1 | TRBV14 | TRBD1 | CASSQWTGGNEQFF | TGTGCCAGCAGCCAATGGACAGGGGGCAATGAGCAGTTCTTC